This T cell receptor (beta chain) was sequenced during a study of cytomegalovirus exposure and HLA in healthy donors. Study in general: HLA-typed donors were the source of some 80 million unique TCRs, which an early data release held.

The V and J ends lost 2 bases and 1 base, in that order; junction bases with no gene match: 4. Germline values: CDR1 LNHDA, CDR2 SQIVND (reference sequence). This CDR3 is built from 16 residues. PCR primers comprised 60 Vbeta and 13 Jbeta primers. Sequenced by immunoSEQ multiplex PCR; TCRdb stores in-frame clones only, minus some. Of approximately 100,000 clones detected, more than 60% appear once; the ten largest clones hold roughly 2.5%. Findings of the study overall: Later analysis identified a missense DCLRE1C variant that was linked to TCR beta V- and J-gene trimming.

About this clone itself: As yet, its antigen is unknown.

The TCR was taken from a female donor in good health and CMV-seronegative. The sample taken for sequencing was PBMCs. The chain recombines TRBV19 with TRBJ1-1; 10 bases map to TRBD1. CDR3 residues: CASSISGQGWNTEAFF. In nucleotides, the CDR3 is TGTGCCAGTAGTATATCGGGACAGGGGTGGAACACTGAAGCTTTCTTT.